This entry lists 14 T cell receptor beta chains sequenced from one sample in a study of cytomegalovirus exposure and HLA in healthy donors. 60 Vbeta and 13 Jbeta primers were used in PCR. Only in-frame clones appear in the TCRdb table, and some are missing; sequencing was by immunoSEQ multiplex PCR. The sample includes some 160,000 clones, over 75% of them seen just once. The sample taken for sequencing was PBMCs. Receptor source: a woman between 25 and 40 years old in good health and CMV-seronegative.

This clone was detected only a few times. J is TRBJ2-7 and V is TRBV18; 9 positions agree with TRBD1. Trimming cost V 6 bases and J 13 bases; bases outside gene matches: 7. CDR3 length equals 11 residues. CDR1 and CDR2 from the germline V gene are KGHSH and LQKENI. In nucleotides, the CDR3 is TGTGCCAGCTCTACCCGGGACAGGGTTTACTTC. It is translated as CASSTRDRVYF. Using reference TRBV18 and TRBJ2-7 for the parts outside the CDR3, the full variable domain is NAGVMQNPRHLVRRRGQEARLRCSPMKGHSHVYWYRQLPEEGLKFMVYLQKENIIDESGMPKERFSAEFPKEGPSILRIQQVVRGDSAAYFCASSTRDRVYFGPGTRLTVT.

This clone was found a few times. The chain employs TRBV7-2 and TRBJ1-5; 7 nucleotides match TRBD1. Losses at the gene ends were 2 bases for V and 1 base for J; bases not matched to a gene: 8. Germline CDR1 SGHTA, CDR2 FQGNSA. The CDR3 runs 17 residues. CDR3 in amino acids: CASSLTQGFRSNQPQHF. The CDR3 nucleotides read TGTGCCAGCAGCTTAACACAGGGGTTTCGGAGCAATCAGCCCCAGCATTTT.

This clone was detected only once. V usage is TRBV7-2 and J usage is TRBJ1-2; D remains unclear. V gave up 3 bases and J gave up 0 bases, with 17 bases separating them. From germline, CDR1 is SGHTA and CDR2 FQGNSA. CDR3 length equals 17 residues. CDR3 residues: CASSLILTPPPNYGYTF. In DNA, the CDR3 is TGTGCCAGCAGCTTGATCTTAACACCGCCTCCTAACTATGGCTACACCTTC.

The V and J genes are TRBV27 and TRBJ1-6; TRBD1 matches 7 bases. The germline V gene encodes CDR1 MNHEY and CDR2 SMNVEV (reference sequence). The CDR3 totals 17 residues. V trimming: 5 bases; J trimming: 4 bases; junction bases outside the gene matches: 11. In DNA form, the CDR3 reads TGTGCCAGCAGTCAGTGGGGCAGGGGGAGATATAATTCACCCCTCCACTTT. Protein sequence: CASSQWGRGRYNSPLHF.

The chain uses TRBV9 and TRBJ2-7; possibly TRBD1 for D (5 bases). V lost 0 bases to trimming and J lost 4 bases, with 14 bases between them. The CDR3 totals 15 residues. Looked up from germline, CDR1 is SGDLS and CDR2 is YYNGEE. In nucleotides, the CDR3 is TGTGCCAGCAGCGTAGAGGGGAAGGGCGCGTACGAGCAGTACTTC. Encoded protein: CASSVEGKGAYEQYF.

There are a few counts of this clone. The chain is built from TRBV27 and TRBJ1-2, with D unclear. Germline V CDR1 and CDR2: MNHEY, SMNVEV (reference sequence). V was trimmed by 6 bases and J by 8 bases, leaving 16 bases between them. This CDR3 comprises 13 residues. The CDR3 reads CASRPGSPGGYTF. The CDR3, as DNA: TGTGCCAGCAGGCCCGGGTCCCCCGGAGGCTACACCTTC.

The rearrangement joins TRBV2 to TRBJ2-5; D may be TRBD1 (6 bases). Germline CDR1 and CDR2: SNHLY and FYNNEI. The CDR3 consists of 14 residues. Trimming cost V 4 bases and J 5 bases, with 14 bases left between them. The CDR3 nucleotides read TGTGCCAGCAGTGCTCAGGGGTGGACGGAGACCCAGTACTTC. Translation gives CASSAQGWTETQYF.

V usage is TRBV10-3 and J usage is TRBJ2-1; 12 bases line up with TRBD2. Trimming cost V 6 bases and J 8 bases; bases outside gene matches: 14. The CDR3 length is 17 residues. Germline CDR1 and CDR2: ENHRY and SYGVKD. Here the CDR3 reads CAISQTSGGPGGDEQFF. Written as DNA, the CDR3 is TGTGCCATCAGCCAGACTAGCGGGGGCCCCGGTGGGGATGAGCAGTTCTTC.

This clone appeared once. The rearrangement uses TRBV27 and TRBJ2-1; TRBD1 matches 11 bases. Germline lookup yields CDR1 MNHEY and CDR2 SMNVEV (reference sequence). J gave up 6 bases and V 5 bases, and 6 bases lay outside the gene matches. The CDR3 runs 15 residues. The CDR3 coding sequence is TGTGCCAGCAGTCTCAGGACAGGGGGCTTCAATGAGCAGTTCTTC. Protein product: CASSLRTGGFNEQFF.

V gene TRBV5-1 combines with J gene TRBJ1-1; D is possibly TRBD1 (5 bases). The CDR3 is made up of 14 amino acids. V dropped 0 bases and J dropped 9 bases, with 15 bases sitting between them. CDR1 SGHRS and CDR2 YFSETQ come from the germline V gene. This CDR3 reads CASSLEGTTVKAFF. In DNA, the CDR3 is TGCGCCAGCAGCTTGGAGGGTACGACAGTTAAAGCTTTCTTT.

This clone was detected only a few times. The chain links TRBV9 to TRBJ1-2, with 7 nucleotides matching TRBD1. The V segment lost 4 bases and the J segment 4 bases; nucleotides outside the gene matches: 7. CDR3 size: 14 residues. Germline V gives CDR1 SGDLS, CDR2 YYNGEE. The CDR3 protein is CASSSGTDRYGYTF. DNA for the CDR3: TGTGCCAGCAGCTCCGGGACAGATCGCTATGGCTACACCTTC.

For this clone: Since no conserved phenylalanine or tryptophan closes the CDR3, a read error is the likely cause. The CDR3: CASSPAGERSNYGYTL. The CDR3 coding sequence is TGCGCCAGCAGCCCCGCCGGCGAAAGGTCTAACTATGGCTACACCCTC. The genes are TRBV5-1 and TRBJ1-2; no firm D call. V gave up 4 bases and J gave up 0 bases, with 16 bases separating them. Germline V gives CDR1 SGHRS, CDR2 YFSETQ. The CDR3 is 16 amino acids.

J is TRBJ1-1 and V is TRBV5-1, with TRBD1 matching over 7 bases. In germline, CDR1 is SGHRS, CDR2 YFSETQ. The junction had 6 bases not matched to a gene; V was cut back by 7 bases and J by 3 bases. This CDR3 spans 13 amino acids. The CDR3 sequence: CASSYRGDTEAFF. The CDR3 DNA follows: TGCGCCAGCTCCTACAGGGGAGACACTGAAGCTTTCTTT.

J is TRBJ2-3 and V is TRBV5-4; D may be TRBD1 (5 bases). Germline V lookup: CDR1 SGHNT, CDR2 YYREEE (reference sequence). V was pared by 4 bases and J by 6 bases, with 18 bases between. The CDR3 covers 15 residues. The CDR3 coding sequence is TGTGCCAGCAGCCACCAGGGAAGTCCCGAGGATACGCAGTATTTT. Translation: CASSHQGSPEDTQYF.